This T cell receptor beta chain was sequenced for a study of PD-L1 blockade in urothelial cancer. Study-wide context: Blood gave a median approximately 130,000 T cells.

Time point meaning: peripheral blood 6 weeks after treatment start. The patients' disease, urothelial carcinoma, was locally advanced or metastatic. Each PCR reaction had synthetic TCR analog templates spiked into it. Here immunoSEQ multiplex PCR was the method, and the copy in TCRdb shows in-frame clones only, minus some. The sample lists fewer than 90,000 clones; more than 85% were seen once. Trimming pared 0 bases from V and 7 bases from J, leaving 8 bases between. This CDR3 comprises 13 residues. Germline CDR1 reads SGHNT; CDR2 reads YYREEE (reference sequence). Sequencing was performed on PBMCs, taken around atezolizumab (anti-PD-L1) treatment. This rearrangement joins TRBV5-4 to TRBJ2-1, with D perhaps matching TRBD1 (7 bases). The TCR sequence derives from a woman at least 80 years old with urothelial cancer. The CDR3 loop reads CASSLAGGNEQFF. The CDR3 bases are TGTGCCAGCAGCTTGGCAGGGGGGAATGAGCAGTTCTTC.